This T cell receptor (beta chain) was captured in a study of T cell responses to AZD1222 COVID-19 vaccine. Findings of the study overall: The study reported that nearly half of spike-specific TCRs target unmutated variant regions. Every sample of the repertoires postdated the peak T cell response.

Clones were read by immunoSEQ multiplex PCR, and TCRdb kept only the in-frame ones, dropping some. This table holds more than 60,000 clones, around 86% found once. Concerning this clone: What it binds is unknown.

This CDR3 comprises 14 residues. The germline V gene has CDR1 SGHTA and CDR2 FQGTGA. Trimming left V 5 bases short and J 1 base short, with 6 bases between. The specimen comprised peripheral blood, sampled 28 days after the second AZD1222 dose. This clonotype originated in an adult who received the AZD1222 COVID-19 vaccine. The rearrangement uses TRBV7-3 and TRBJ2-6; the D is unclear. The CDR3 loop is CASSTGSGANVLTF. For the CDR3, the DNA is TGTGCCAGCAGCACCGGTTCTGGGGCCAACGTCCTGACTTTC.